Each of the 2 T cell receptor beta chains below was sequenced from the same sample in a study of blood T cell repertoires in COVID-19. The table came from immunoSEQ multiplex PCR; TCRdb's copy has only in-frame clones and leaves some out. This table holds approximately 230,000 clones, approximately 90% found once. Sequences were obtained from peripheral blood. Every receptor here comes from a woman aged 25 to 45 with COVID-19, enrolled during active disease.

The rearrangement joins TRBV27 to TRBJ2-7, with 9 nucleotides matching TRBD1. The CDR3 length is 15 residues. CDR1 is MNHEY, CDR2 SMNVEV, per germline (reference sequence). J gave up 2 bases and V 3 bases, and 5 bases lay outside the gene matches. The CDR3 spells CASSFRTGATYEQYF. CDR3 coding DNA: TGTGCCAGCAGTTTCCGGACAGGGGCCACCTACGAGCAGTACTTC.

This clone has a single count. This chain joins TRBV13 and TRBJ2-2, with D possibly TRBD1 on 6 matching bases. The CDR3 extends over 13 amino acids. The germline V gene encodes CDR1 PRHDT and CDR2 FYEKMQ (reference sequence). The ends were cut back, 5 bases at V and 5 bases at J, with 9 bases in the middle. CDR3 in amino acids: CASSPRGTGELFF. The CDR3 nucleotides read TGTGCCAGCAGCCCCAGGGGTACCGGGGAGCTGTTTTTT.